What follows are 14 T cell receptor beta chains derived from one specimen sequenced in a study of shared clonotypes between healthy human individuals. This table comes from immunoSEQ multiplex PCR, and its TCRdb copy is limited to in-frame clones, with some not included. In the table there are more than 1,200,000 clones, approximately 98.5% of which are singletons. Sequencing was carried out using naive CD4+ T cells sorted from blood. The sample's subset: CD45RA+ positively selected. These receptors came from a man in his thirties or forties in good health.

About this clone: A read error may account for a junction end that differs from germline. This chain uses TRBV7-7 with TRBJ2-1; TRBD1 agrees at 7 bases. Germline loops: CDR1 SSHAT, CDR2 FNYEAQ (reference sequence). CDR3 length: 14 residues. CDR3 nucleotides: TGTGCTAGCAGCTTAGCCACAGGGGTCAATGAGCAGTTCTTC. Protein sequence: CASSLATGVNEQFF.

CDR3 sequence: CASIPGGGNTIYF. In DNA form, the CDR3 reads TGTGCCAGCATCCCAGGAGGTGGAAACACCATATATTTT. The chain couples TRBV6-5 to TRBJ1-3; unclear D gene. Germline assignment: CDR1 MNHEY and CDR2 SVGAGI. CDR3 size: 13 residues. Trimming took off 7 bases at V and 3 bases at J, with 10 bases between the two ends.

The chain couples TRBV2 to TRBJ2-7, with D possibly matching TRBD2 (7 bases). Per the germline V gene, CDR1 is SNHLY and CDR2 is FYNNEI. The CDR3 has 14 amino acids. The germline V and J ends were trimmed by 6 bases and 4 bases, with 16 bases remaining between them. In DNA, the CDR3 is TGTGCCAGCAGGAGGGGGAGGGGTAGTTACGAGCAGTACTTC. Its translation: CASRRGRGSYEQYF. The full variable domain, with the rest looked up from reference TRBV2 and TRBJ2-7, is EPEVTQTPSHQVTQMGQEVILRCVPISNHLYFYWYRQILGQKVEFLVSFYNNEISEKSEIFDDQFSVERPDGSNFTLKIRSTKLEDSAMYFCASRRGRGSYEQYFGPGTRLTVT.

This sequence joins TRBV5-4 and TRBJ2-5; 7 bases map to TRBD1. V shed 4 bases, J shed 4 bases, and the junction held 4 bases outside the gene matches. This CDR3 comprises 13 residues. CDR1 SGHNT and CDR2 YYREEE come from the germline V gene (reference sequence). DNA for the CDR3: TGTGCCAGCAGCACCGGACAGGCAGAGACCCAGTACTTC. The encoded protein is CASSTGQAETQYF.

V usage is TRBV6-1 and J usage is TRBJ1-5; 9 positions match TRBD1. The CDR3 is made up of 15 amino acids. The J segment lost 6 bases and the V segment lost 6 bases, leaving 9 bases of the junction unmatched. Germline-derived CDR1 and CDR2 are MNHNS and SASEGT. The CDR3: CASSETGGGGQPQHF. CDR3 nucleotide sequence: TGTGCCAGCAGCGAGACAGGGGGGGGAGGTCAGCCCCAGCATTTT.

V gene TRBV7-3 combines with J gene TRBJ2-1; no reliable D call. V dropped 0 bases and J dropped 0 bases, with 12 bases sitting between them. Germline CDR1 SGHTA, CDR2 FQGTGA. The CDR3 extends over 17 amino acids. The CDR3 protein is CASSLTFAESSYNEQFF. For the CDR3, the DNA is TGTGCCAGCAGCTTAACGTTCGCGGAGAGCTCCTACAATGAGCAGTTCTTC.

Notes on this clone: The same CDR3 also results from other DNA sequences found in this sample. V is TRBV5-1 and J is TRBJ2-6; D is undetermined. The CDR3 spans 15 residues. CDR1 is SGHRS, CDR2 YFSETQ, per germline. Trimming shortened V by 0 bases and J by 2 bases, and 6 bases separated the two germline ends. CDR3 DNA sequence: TGCGCCAGCAGCTTGGAGGGTACTGGGGCCAACGTCCTGACTTTC. It encodes CASSLEGTGANVLTF. Filled out from reference TRBV5-1 and TRBJ2-6, the complete variable domain reads KAGVTQTPRYLIKTRGQQVTLSCSPISGHRSVSWYQQTPGQGLQFLFEYFSETQRNKGNFPGRFSGRQFSNSRSEMNVSTLELGDSALYLCASSLEGTGANVLTFGAGSRLTVL.

The chain couples TRBV6-5 to TRBJ1-1; TRBD1 aligns across 7 bases. Germline V lookup: CDR1 MNHEY, CDR2 SVGAGI. CDR3 length: 14 amino acids. V lost 4 bases and J lost 6; bases outside the gene matches: 8. The CDR3 loop reads CASSSAGTVPEAFF. CDR3 bases: TGTGCCAGCAGTTCCGCCGGGACAGTCCCTGAAGCTTTCTTT.

The chain combines TRBV7-6 with TRBJ1-1; D unresolved. Trimming shortened V by 0 bases and J by 6 bases, and 14 bases separated the two germline ends. Germline CDR1 and CDR2: SGHVS and FNYEAQ. The CDR3 is 15 residues long. DNA for the CDR3: TGTGCCAGCAGCTTAGCCCCGGACCTGTGGGCTGAAGCTTTCTTT. Protein product: CASSLAPDLWAEAFF.

This chain joins TRBV5-1 and TRBJ2-1; unclear D gene. Germline CDR1 SGHRS, CDR2 YFSETQ. V lost 0 bases to trimming and J lost 0 bases, with 13 bases between them. This CDR3 comprises 17 residues. CDR3 amino acids: CASSLAGSFSSYNEQFF. In DNA, the CDR3 is TGCGCCAGCAGCTTGGCCGGGTCGTTCAGCTCCTACAATGAGCAGTTCTTC.

The V gene is TRBV2, the J gene TRBJ1-2; D unresolved. The CDR3 loop spans 13 amino acids. The germline V and J ends were trimmed by 0 bases and 8 bases, with 10 bases remaining between them. Germline CDR1 reads SNHLY; CDR2 reads FYNNEI. This chain's CDR3 is CASSEAPTRGYTF. CDR3 bases: TGTGCCAGCAGTGAAGCGCCCACCCGGGGCTACACCTTC.

As regards this clone: In the same sample, other DNA sequences code for this CDR3. The V and J genes are TRBV7-9 and TRBJ2-3, with D unresolved. Trimming removed 2 bases from V and 0 bases from J, with 3 bases in between. This CDR3 contains 13 residues. Per the germline V gene, CDR1 is SEHNR and CDR2 is FQNEAQ (reference sequence). The DNA of the CDR3 is TGTGCCAGCAGCTTACAGAGCACAGATACGCAGTATTTT. It is translated as CASSLQSTDTQYF.

The genes are TRBV15 and TRBJ1-2, with D uncertain. V was trimmed by 0 bases and J by 4 bases, leaving 27 bases between them. Germline CDR1 reads LNHNV; CDR2 reads YYDKDF (reference sequence). CDR3 size: 20 residues. The CDR3 loop reads CATSRDSSENNVAGSYGYTF. CDR3 nucleotides: TGTGCCACCAGCAGAGACAGTAGTGAGAACAACGTAGCGGGGAGCTATGGCTACACCTTC. The full variable domain, completed using reference TRBV15 and TRBJ1-2, is DAMVIQNPRYQVTQFGKPVTLSCSQTLNHNVMYWYQQKSSQAPKLLFHYYDKDFNNEADTPDNFQSRRPNTSFCFLDIRSPGLGDTAMYLCATSRDSSENNVAGSYGYTFGSGTRLTVV.

The CDR3 loop is CASSSGQRLSNQPQHF. The CDR3 region has the DNA TGTGCCAGCAGCTCAGGACAGAGGCTTAGCAATCAGCCCCAGCATTTT. The chain joins TRBV7-6 to TRBJ1-5; D perhaps matches TRBD1 (6 bases). Trimming stripped 4 bases from V and 0 bases from J, with 13 bases between. Germline CDR1 and CDR2: SGHVS and FNYEAQ. The CDR3 runs 16 residues.